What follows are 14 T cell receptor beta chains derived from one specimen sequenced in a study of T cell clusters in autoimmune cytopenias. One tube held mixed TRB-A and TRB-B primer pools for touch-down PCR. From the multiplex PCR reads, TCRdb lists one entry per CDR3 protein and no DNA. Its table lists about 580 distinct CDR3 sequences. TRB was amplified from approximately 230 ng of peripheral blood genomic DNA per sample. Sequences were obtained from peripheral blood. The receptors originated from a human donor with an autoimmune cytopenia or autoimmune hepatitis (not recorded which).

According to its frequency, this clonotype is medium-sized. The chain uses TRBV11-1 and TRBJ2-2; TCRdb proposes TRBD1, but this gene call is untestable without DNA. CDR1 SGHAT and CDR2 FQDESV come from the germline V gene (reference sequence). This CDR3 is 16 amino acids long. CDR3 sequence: CASSWRQGAGTGELFF.

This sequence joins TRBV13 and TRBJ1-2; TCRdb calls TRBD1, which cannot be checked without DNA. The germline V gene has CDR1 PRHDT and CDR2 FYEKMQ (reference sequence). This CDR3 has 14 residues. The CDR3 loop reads CASSLGTGAYGYTF.

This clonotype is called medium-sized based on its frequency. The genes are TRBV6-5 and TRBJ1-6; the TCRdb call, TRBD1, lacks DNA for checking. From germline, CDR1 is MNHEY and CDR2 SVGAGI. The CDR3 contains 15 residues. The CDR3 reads CASSLTGQYNSPLHF.

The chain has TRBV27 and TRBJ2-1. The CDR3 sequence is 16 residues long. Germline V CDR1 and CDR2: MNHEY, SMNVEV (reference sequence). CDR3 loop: CASSLSEAVSTGEQFF.

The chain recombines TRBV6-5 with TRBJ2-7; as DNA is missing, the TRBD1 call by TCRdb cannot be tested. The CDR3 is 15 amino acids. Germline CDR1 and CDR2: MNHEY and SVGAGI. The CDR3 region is CASSPLGQSSYEQYF.

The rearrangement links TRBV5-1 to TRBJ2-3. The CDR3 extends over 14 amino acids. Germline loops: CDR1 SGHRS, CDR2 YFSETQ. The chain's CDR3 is CASSLRLGTDTQYF.

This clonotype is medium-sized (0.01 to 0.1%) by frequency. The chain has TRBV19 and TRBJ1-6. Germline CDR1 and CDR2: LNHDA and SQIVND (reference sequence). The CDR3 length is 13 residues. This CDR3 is CASRVSYNSPLHF.

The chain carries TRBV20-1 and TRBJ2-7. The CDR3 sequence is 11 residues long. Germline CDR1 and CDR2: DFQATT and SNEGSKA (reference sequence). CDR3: CSARKSYEQYF.

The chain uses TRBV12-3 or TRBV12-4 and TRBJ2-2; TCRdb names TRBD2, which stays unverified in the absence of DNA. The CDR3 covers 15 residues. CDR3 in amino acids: CASQREGRTTGELFF.

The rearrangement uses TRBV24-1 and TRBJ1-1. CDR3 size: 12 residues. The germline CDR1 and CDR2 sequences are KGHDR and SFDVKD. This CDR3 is CATSDNMAEAFF.

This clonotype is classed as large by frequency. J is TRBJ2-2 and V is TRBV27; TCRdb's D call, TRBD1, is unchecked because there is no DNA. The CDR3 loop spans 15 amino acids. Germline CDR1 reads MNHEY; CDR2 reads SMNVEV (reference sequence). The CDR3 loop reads CASRRPGPNTGELFF.

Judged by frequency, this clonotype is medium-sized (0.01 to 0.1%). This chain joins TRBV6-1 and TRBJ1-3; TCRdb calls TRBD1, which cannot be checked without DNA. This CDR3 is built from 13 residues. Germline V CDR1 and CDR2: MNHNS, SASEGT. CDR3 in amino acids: CASNPGQGNTIYF.

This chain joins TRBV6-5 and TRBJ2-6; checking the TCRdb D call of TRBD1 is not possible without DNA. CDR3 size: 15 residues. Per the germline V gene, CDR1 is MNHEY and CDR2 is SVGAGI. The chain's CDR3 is CASSLQGTGANVLTF.

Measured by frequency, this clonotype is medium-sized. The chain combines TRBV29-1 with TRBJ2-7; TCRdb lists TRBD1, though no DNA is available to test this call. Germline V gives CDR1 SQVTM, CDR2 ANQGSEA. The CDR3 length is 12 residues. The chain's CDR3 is CSVGQGNNEQYF.